This T cell receptor (beta chain) was recorded in a study of T cells after yellow fever vaccination. About the study: It was SMART-Seq v4 Ultra Low Input that prepared the fractions with low cell numbers.

This clonotype was observed at least ten times. What it recognizes is unknown. Points from the study as a whole: Post-booster samples contained most primary-vaccination clones (approximately 96% CD4, 70% to 90% CD8).

CDR3 length: 14 residues. Germline CDR1 is MNHEY and CDR2 is SMNVEV (reference sequence). Trimming removed 5 bases from V and 4 bases from J, with 15 bases in between. From the 5' RACE reads, TCRdb called clonotypes with MiXCR, one entry per CDR3 protein. The sample has about 310,000 distinct CDR3 sequences; around 4% are singletons. The chain combines TRBV27 with TRBJ2-7; maybe TRBD2 (6 bases). The sequences come from PBMCs, collected on the day of the yellow fever booster vaccination. The origin of this receptor is a man aged 18 to 35 who received the YFV17D yellow fever vaccine. This CDR3 reads CASSPSTSSYEQYF. For the CDR3, the DNA is TGTGCCAGCAGTCCTTCGACTAGTTCGTACGAGCAGTACTTC.